This entry lists 3 T cell receptor beta chains sequenced from one sample in a study of shared clonotypes between healthy human individuals (dated by TCRdb to 2020 to 2021). CD8 naive samples consisted of CD45RO-negative cells that were positively selected for CCR7, yielding a CD45RA+CCR7+ population without TemRA cells. Library preparation was by the immunoSEQ multiplex PCR assay. Not all clones reach the TCRdb copy of this immuneACCESS table, which keeps in-frame sequences only. Checked studies attribute under half of the gap to unresolved V genes and leave the rest unexplained. Present in this sample are hundreds of thousands of clones, under 95% of which were seen just once. The ten most abundant clones make up approximately 25% of the sample. Sequences were obtained from naive CD8+ T cells sorted from blood. This specimen's cell subset or site label, per the study, means: CD45RA+CCR7+. The source of these receptors is a man aged 25-40 years in good health.

The V gene is TRBV5-8, the J gene TRBJ2-7; 9 nucleotides match TRBD1. Germline V gene data show CDR1 as SGHTS and CDR2 as YDEGEE. This CDR3 has 16 residues. J lost 7 bases, V lost 4 bases, and 15 bases had no gene match. Written as DNA, the CDR3 is TGTGCCAGCAGCGACAGACCGGGACAGGGCTCCTGGGAGCAGTACTTC. This translates into CASSDRPGQGSWEQYF.

This chain joins TRBV13 and TRBJ2-7; D might be TRBD2 (5 bases). The V end was cut by 0 bases, the J end by 1 base, with 7 bases between. Germline V CDR1 and CDR2: PRHDT, FYEKMQ (reference sequence). This CDR3 region has 14 residues. The CDR3 coding sequence is TGTGCCAGCAGCTTAGGAGGGAGATCCTACGAGCAGTACTTC. Protein: CASSLGGRSYEQYF.

A single count supports this clone. The J gene is TRBJ2-7, the V gene TRBV4-2, with 7 bases matching TRBD1. Trimming at V came to 4 bases and at J to 0 bases, leaving 12 bases not matched to a gene. This CDR3 region has 17 residues. Germline V CDR1 and CDR2: LGHNA, YNFKEQ. The CDR3 is CASSPISETGSSYEQYF. The CDR3 nucleotides read TGTGCCAGCAGCCCCATTAGCGAGACAGGGAGCTCCTACGAGCAGTACTTC.